What follows is one T cell receptor (beta chain) and its context. The antigen is not known. On average, the one heparinised blood draw given by each donor was approximately 100 mL. CD4+ naive, central memory, regulatory and stem cell-like memory subsets were isolated by sorting on CD45RO/CCR7/CD25/CD127/CD95/CD27. This sample stems from a study of beta chain features in type 1 diabetes. About the study: There were 107,917,701 sorted cells examined across all samples. General study results and limits: Lower insertion and higher deletion counts appeared at VDJ junctions in type 1 diabetes patients. Moderate but significant shortening of TCRB CDR3s was recorded in all four CD4+ subsets from Type 1 diabetes patients.

CDR1 is SGHRS, CDR2 YFSETQ, per germline. V dropped 5 bases and J dropped 5; count of bases not matched to a gene: 11. The CDR3 runs 16 residues. Expressed TCRB transcripts were sequenced, since all the RNA that had been isolated was reverse transcribed. Profiling relied on immunoSEQ multiplex PCR, and the TCRdb table lists in-frame clones only, not all of them. The sample gives under 130,000 clones, under 30% of which show up once; 0.5% to 0.6% is in the top ten. V gene TRBV5-1 combines with J gene TRBJ2-2; 8 bases agree with TRBD1. This receptor was identified in a woman between 18 and 29 years old with type 1 diabetes. Sequenced sample: central memory CD4+ T cells from blood. As DNA, the CDR3 is TGCGCCAGCAGTTACAGGGGGATACCGGGGACCGGGGAGCTGTTTTTT. Protein product: CASSYRGIPGTGELFF.